Listed below are T cell receptor beta chains from one sample, sequenced in a study of blood T cell repertoires in COVID-19. TCRdb's table, derived via immunoSEQ multiplex PCR, lists solely in-frame clones and lacks some. The sample yields some 66,000 clones, about 75% seen once. Sequenced input: peripheral blood. These receptors were collected from a woman of 80 years or more with acute or convalescent COVID-19. Each CDR3 is given with its conserved first and last residue. Each record gives: J gene, D gene, clone size, V gene, CDR3 protein, CDR3 DNA. A D gene is named only where the DNA matches it firmly. The size field is filled for only some rows; it gives once, few, many or a size class.

j_gene: TRBJ1-4; d_gene: TRBD1; abundance: NA; v_gene: TRBV5-5; CDR3aa: CASSYQPGQGGEEKLFF; CDR3nt: TGTGCCAGCAGCTATCAACCGGGACAGGGAGGTGAAGAAAAACTGTTTTTT
j_gene: TRBJ2-7; d_gene: TRBD2; abundance: NA; v_gene: TRBV6-2/TRBV6-3; CDR3aa: CASSYLVSGAYEQYF; CDR3nt: TGTGCCAGCAGTTACCTGGTTAGCGGGGCCTACGAGCAGTACTTC
j_gene: TRBJ1-6; d_gene: TRBD1; abundance: once; v_gene: TRBV6-5; CDR3aa: CASSPGSGGLGPLHF; CDR3nt: TGTGCCAGCAGTCCGGGTTCAGGGGGCCTGGGGCCCCTCCACTTT
j_gene: TRBJ1-2; d_gene: TRBD1; abundance: NA; v_gene: TRBV4-1; CDR3aa: CASSPGQGLANYGYTF; CDR3nt: TGCGCCAGCAGCCCCGGACAGGGTCTAGCTAACTATGGCTACACCTTC
j_gene: TRBJ2-3; d_gene: TRBD2; abundance: once; v_gene: TRBV9; CDR3aa: CASSAISGTITDTQYF; CDR3nt: TGTGCCAGCAGCGCTATTAGCGGGACCATCACAGATACGCAGTATTTT
j_gene: TRBJ2-2; d_gene: TRBD2; abundance: NA; v_gene: TRBV18; CDR3aa: CASSPNLAGNTGELFF; CDR3nt: TGTGCCAGCTCACCTAATCTAGCGGGCAACACCGGGGAGCTGTTTTTT
j_gene: TRBJ2-1; d_gene: NA; abundance: NA; v_gene: TRBV3-1/TRBV3-2; CDR3aa: CASSPKGSQMNEQFF; CDR3nt: TGTGCCAGCAGTCCTAAAGGGAGCCAAATGAATGAGCAGTTCTTC
j_gene: TRBJ1-1; d_gene: TRBD1; abundance: NA; v_gene: TRBV18; CDR3aa: CASSTGQQSVAFF; CDR3nt: TGTGCCAGCTCAACGGGACAGCAGTCAGTAGCTTTCTTT
j_gene: TRBJ1-1; d_gene: NA; abundance: NA; v_gene: TRBV2; CDR3aa: CASSGGANTEAFF; CDR3nt: TGTGCCAGCAGTGGTGGGGCGAACACTGAAGCTTTCTTT
j_gene: TRBJ1-1; d_gene: TRBD1; abundance: NA; v_gene: TRBV19; CDR3aa: CASSIPGDSRGTEAFF; CDR3nt: TGTGCCAGTAGTATACCTGGGGACAGCCGAGGTACTGAAGCTTTCTTT
j_gene: TRBJ2-3; d_gene: TRBD2; abundance: NA; v_gene: TRBV3-1/TRBV3-2; CDR3aa: CASSQAGTTTDTQYF; CDR3nt: TGTGCCAGCAGCCAAGCCGGGACTACCACAGATACGCAGTATTTT
j_gene: TRBJ1-2; d_gene: NA; abundance: NA; v_gene: TRBV4-3; CDR3aa: CASSRGRDGYTF; CDR3nt: TGCGCCAGCAGCCGCGGGAGGGATGGCTACACCTTC
j_gene: TRBJ1-6; d_gene: NA; abundance: NA; v_gene: TRBV18; CDR3aa: CASSPPLQPLHF; CDR3nt: TGTGCCAGCTCACCACCGTTACAGCCCCTCCACTTT
j_gene: TRBJ2-1; d_gene: NA; abundance: NA; v_gene: TRBV5-1; CDR3aa: CASSLLSEQFF; CDR3nt: TGCGCCAGCAGCTTGCTCAGTGAGCAGTTCTTC
j_gene: TRBJ2-3; d_gene: TRBD2; abundance: NA; v_gene: TRBV19; CDR3aa: CASSHPGEGRGFADTQYF; CDR3nt: TGTGCCAGTAGTCATCCCGGGGAGGGGAGGGGCTTCGCAGATACGCAGTATTTT
j_gene: TRBJ2-7; d_gene: TRBD2; abundance: few; v_gene: TRBV10-3; CDR3aa: CAISEPGLAGYEQYF; CDR3nt: TGTGCCATCAGTGAACCGGGACTAGCGGGATACGAGCAGTACTTC
j_gene: TRBJ2-1; d_gene: NA; abundance: NA; v_gene: TRBV5-1; CDR3aa: CASSVGSFSGNNEQFF; CDR3nt: TGCGCCAGCAGCGTCGGTTCTTTCAGCGGAAACAATGAGCAGTTCTTC
j_gene: TRBJ2-2; d_gene: TRBD1; abundance: NA; v_gene: TRBV11-3; CDR3aa: CASSPGQGGAGELFF; CDR3nt: TGTGCCAGCAGCCCGGGACAGGGGGGGGCCGGGGAGCTGTTTTTT
j_gene: TRBJ2-7; d_gene: NA; abundance: NA; v_gene: TRBV28; CDR3aa: CASSPRGAGLSYEQYF; CDR3nt: TGTGCCAGCAGTCCCCGGGGAGCGGGTCTCTCCTACGAGCAGTACTTC
j_gene: TRBJ2-7; d_gene: NA; abundance: few; v_gene: TRBV5-1; CDR3aa: CASMEGGLSYEQYF; CDR3nt: TGCGCCAGCATGGAGGGAGGCCTCTCCTACGAGCAGTACTTC
j_gene: TRBJ2-5; d_gene: TRBD1; abundance: NA; v_gene: TRBV27; CDR3aa: CASRLGQAWQETQYF; CDR3nt: TGTGCCAGCAGACTCGGACAGGCTTGGCAAGAGACCCAGTACTTC
j_gene: TRBJ1-5; d_gene: NA; abundance: NA; v_gene: TRBV7-8; CDR3aa: CASSLGGGDQPQHF; CDR3nt: TGTGCCAGCAGCTTAGGGGGAGGTGATCAGCCCCAGCATTTT
j_gene: TRBJ1-2; d_gene: NA; abundance: NA; v_gene: TRBV28; CDR3aa: CASSSPGGSRSYGYTF; CDR3nt: TGTGCCAGCAGTTCCCCAGGAGGGAGTAGAAGCTATGGCTACACCTTC
j_gene: TRBJ2-1; d_gene: TRBD2; abundance: NA; v_gene: TRBV4-1; CDR3aa: CASSQGQAGDGGEQFF; CDR3nt: TGCGCCAGCAGCCAAGGGCAGGCGGGAGACGGGGGTGAGCAGTTCTTC
j_gene: TRBJ1-1; d_gene: NA; abundance: once; v_gene: TRBV2; CDR3aa: CASRDYRAGSTEAFF; CDR3nt: TGTGCCAGCAGAGACTACAGGGCCGGATCGACTGAAGCTTTCTTT
j_gene: TRBJ2-3; d_gene: TRBD2; abundance: NA; v_gene: TRBV11-2; CDR3aa: CASSHRLAGTGDTQYF; CDR3nt: TGTGCCAGCAGCCACCGACTAGCGGGAACGGGGGATACGCAGTATTTT
j_gene: TRBJ1-5; d_gene: TRBD1; abundance: once; v_gene: TRBV6-4; CDR3aa: CASSDSGRRDRGPHPFNQPQHF; CDR3nt: TGTGCCAGCAGTGACTCTGGACGAAGGGACAGGGGTCCACACCCATTCAATCAGCCCCAGCATTTT
j_gene: TRBJ1-2; d_gene: NA; abundance: many; v_gene: TRBV3-1/TRBV3-2; CDR3aa: CASSQDGVNYGYTF; CDR3nt: TGTGCCAGCAGCCAAGATGGAGTAAACTATGGCTACACCTTC
j_gene: TRBJ1-4; d_gene: TRBD1; abundance: NA; v_gene: TRBV5-1; CDR3aa: CASSLGQVGSEKLFF; CDR3nt: TGCGCCAGCAGCTTAGGACAGGTGGGAAGTGAAAAACTGTTTTTT
j_gene: TRBJ2-7; d_gene: TRBD1; abundance: NA; v_gene: TRBV19; CDR3aa: CASSVGQVYEQYF; CDR3nt: TGTGCCAGTAGTGTGGGACAGGTCTACGAGCAGTACTTC
j_gene: TRBJ2-2; d_gene: NA; abundance: NA; v_gene: TRBV12-3/TRBV12-4; CDR3aa: CASSFGGGELFF; CDR3nt: TGTGCCAGCAGTTTTGGCGGCGGGGAGCTGTTTTTT
j_gene: TRBJ2-2; d_gene: NA; abundance: NA; v_gene: TRBV28; CDR3aa: CASSSLDRNTGELFF; CDR3nt: TGTGCCAGCAGCTCCCTAGACAGGAACACCGGGGAGCTGTTTTTT
j_gene: TRBJ2-3; d_gene: TRBD2; abundance: NA; v_gene: TRBV5-3; CDR3aa: CARSPRTRRLTSTDTQYF; CDR3nt: TGTGCCAGAAGCCCCCGGACTAGGAGGCTCACTAGCACAGATACGCAGTATTTT
j_gene: TRBJ1-3; d_gene: TRBD1; abundance: NA; v_gene: TRBV10-2; CDR3aa: CASSGTGLSGNTIYF; CDR3nt: TGCGCCAGCAGTGGGACAGGACTCTCTGGAAACACCATATATTTT
j_gene: TRBJ2-7; d_gene: TRBD1; abundance: NA; v_gene: TRBV5-5; CDR3aa: CASSRTGWEQYF; CDR3nt: TGTGCCAGCAGCAGGACAGGGTGGGAGCAGTACTTC
j_gene: TRBJ1-6; d_gene: TRBD1; abundance: NA; v_gene: TRBV7-8; CDR3aa: CASSLALAGGSNSPLHF; CDR3nt: TGTGCCAGCAGCTTAGCGCTGGCAGGGGGCAGTAATTCACCCCTCCACTTT
j_gene: TRBJ2-4; d_gene: NA; abundance: NA; v_gene: TRBV5-1; CDR3aa: CASKIPGGKNIQYF; CDR3nt: TGCGCCAGCAAAATCCCCGGTGGCAAAAACATTCAGTACTTC
j_gene: TRBJ2-2; d_gene: NA; abundance: NA; v_gene: TRBV4-2; CDR3aa: CASSQDLSRVDGELFF; CDR3nt: TGTGCCAGCAGCCAAGATCTATCCCGCGTTGACGGGGAGCTGTTTTTT
j_gene: TRBJ2-1; d_gene: NA; abundance: NA; v_gene: TRBV5-1; CDR3aa: CASSSDLLTSSYNEQFF; CDR3nt: TGCGCCAGCAGCTCGGACTTATTAACAAGTTCCTACAATGAGCAGTTCTTC
j_gene: TRBJ1-2; d_gene: TRBD1; abundance: NA; v_gene: TRBV6-5; CDR3aa: CASSSGQGTGYTF; CDR3nt: TGTGCCAGCAGTTCGGGACAGGGAACGGGCTACACCTTC
j_gene: TRBJ1-5; d_gene: NA; abundance: once; v_gene: TRBV10-2; CDR3aa: CASRKAAGYNQPQHF; CDR3nt: TGCGCCAGCCGGAAGGCTGCAGGGTACAATCAGCCCCAGCATTTT
j_gene: TRBJ2-3; d_gene: TRBD1; abundance: many; v_gene: TRBV9; CDR3aa: CASGGTGGGTDTQYF; CDR3nt: TGTGCCAGCGGGGGGACAGGGGGCGGCACAGATACGCAGTATTTT
j_gene: TRBJ2-7; d_gene: TRBD1; abundance: once; v_gene: TRBV29-1; CDR3aa: CSVVGVPGQGAYEQYF; CDR3nt: TGCAGCGTTGTAGGGGTCCCGGGACAGGGGGCCTACGAGCAGTACTTC
j_gene: TRBJ2-1; d_gene: TRBD2; abundance: NA; v_gene: TRBV6-5; CDR3aa: CASRRGGSGVNEQFF; CDR3nt: TGTGCCAGCAGAAGAGGGGGTAGCGGGGTCAATGAGCAGTTCTTC
j_gene: TRBJ2-3; d_gene: TRBD2; abundance: NA; v_gene: TRBV5-4; CDR3aa: CASSSRDYLPDTQYF; CDR3nt: TGTGCCAGCAGCTCCCGGGACTACCTCCCGGATACGCAGTATTTT
j_gene: TRBJ2-1; d_gene: NA; abundance: NA; v_gene: TRBV19; CDR3aa: CASSIVHNEQFF; CDR3nt: TGTGCCAGTAGTATCGTCCACAATGAGCAGTTCTTC
j_gene: TRBJ1-2; d_gene: TRBD1; abundance: once; v_gene: TRBV29-1; CDR3aa: CSVLGQGNWNYGYTF; CDR3nt: TGCAGCGTCTTGGGACAGGGTAATTGGAACTATGGCTACACCTTC
j_gene: TRBJ2-7; d_gene: NA; abundance: NA; v_gene: TRBV5-5; CDR3aa: CASSLAGRGSYEQYF; CDR3nt: TGTGCCAGCAGCTTGGCCGGGCGGGGCTCCTACGAGCAGTACTTC
j_gene: TRBJ2-2; d_gene: TRBD2; abundance: NA; v_gene: TRBV7-6; CDR3aa: CASSLETSGYTGELFF; CDR3nt: TGTGCCAGCAGCTTAGAAACTAGCGGTTACACCGGGGAGCTGTTTTTT
j_gene: TRBJ1-3; d_gene: NA; abundance: NA; v_gene: TRBV3-1/TRBV3-2; CDR3aa: CASSLQTGYGNTIYF; CDR3nt: TGTGCCAGCAGCCTGCAGACAGGTTACGGAAACACCATATATTTT
j_gene: TRBJ2-7; d_gene: TRBD2; abundance: NA; v_gene: TRBV12-5; CDR3aa: CASGLGGGLSYEQYF; CDR3nt: TGTGCTAGTGGCTTGGGGGGGGGACTCTCCTACGAGCAGTACTTC
j_gene: TRBJ1-2; d_gene: TRBD1; abundance: NA; v_gene: TRBV6-5; CDR3aa: CASSSAQQGPYGYTF; CDR3nt: TGTGCCAGCAGTTCCGCACAACAGGGGCCCTATGGCTACACCTTC
j_gene: TRBJ1-5; d_gene: NA; abundance: NA; v_gene: TRBV2; CDR3aa: CASTSGGAGQPQHF; CDR3nt: TGTGCCAGCACCTCGGGGGGGGCTGGTCAGCCCCAGCATTTT
j_gene: TRBJ1-5; d_gene: NA; abundance: NA; v_gene: TRBV28; CDR3aa: CVSKVGGQQPQHF; CDR3nt: TGTGTCTCTAAAGTCGGGGGGCAACAGCCCCAGCATTTT
j_gene: TRBJ2-7; d_gene: TRBD2; abundance: NA; v_gene: TRBV5-1; CDR3aa: CASSLHPGLAYEQYF; CDR3nt: TGCGCCAGCAGCTTGCACCCGGGACTAGCCTACGAGCAGTACTTC
j_gene: TRBJ2-1; d_gene: TRBD2; abundance: NA; v_gene: TRBV18; CDR3aa: CASSPGLAAYNEQFF; CDR3nt: TGTGCCAGCTCACCGGGACTAGCGGCTTACAATGAGCAGTTCTTC
j_gene: TRBJ2-1; d_gene: NA; abundance: NA; v_gene: TRBV19; CDR3aa: CASGSGNEQFF; CDR3nt: TGTGCCAGCGGGAGTGGGAATGAGCAGTTCTTC